This T cell receptor (beta chain) was identified during a study of monozygotic twins with inflammatory bowel disease. Whole-study findings and limits: Immunosuppressive treatment differences may have increased patient repertoire variability. No single strong signal or clonotype associated with IBD was supported. IBD-affected twins scored below their healthy co-twins in TCRbeta diversity (inverse Simpson).

Germline lookup yields CDR1 MNHNS and CDR2 SASEGT. The CDR3 runs to 14 residues. UMIs with a 6-nucleotide sample barcode were added by template switching. TCRdb derives one entry per CDR3 protein from the 5' RACE reads, leaving out DNA. This repertoire comprises around 380,000 distinct CDR3 sequences; its ten largest clones make up more than 2%. About this clonotype itself: The antigen is unknown.

The gene calls are TRBV6-1 and TRBJ2-1; the D call of TRBD2 rests on TCRdb alone, since no DNA is present to check it. This clonotype originated in a human donor with ulcerative colitis or Crohn's disease, or a healthy co-twin of an affected twin (not recorded which). The sequenced sample was blood. CDR3 residues: CASHERRGYNEQFF.